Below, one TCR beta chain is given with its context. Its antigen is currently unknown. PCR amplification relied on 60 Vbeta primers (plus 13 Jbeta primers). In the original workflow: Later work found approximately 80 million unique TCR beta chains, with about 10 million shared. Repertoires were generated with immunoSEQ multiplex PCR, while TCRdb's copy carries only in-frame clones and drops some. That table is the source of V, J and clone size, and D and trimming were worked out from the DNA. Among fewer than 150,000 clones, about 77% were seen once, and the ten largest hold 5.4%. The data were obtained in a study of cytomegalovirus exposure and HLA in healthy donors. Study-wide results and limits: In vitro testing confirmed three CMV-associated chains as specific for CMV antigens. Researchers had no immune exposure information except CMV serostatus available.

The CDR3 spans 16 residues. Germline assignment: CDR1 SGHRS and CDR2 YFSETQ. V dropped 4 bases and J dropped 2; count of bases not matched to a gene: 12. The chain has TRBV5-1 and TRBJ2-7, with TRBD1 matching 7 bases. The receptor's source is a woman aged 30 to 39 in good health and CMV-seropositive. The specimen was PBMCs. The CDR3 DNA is TGCGCCAGCAGCCCCATTAGGGACAGCGGCACCTACGAGCAGTACTTC. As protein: CASSPIRDSGTYEQYF.